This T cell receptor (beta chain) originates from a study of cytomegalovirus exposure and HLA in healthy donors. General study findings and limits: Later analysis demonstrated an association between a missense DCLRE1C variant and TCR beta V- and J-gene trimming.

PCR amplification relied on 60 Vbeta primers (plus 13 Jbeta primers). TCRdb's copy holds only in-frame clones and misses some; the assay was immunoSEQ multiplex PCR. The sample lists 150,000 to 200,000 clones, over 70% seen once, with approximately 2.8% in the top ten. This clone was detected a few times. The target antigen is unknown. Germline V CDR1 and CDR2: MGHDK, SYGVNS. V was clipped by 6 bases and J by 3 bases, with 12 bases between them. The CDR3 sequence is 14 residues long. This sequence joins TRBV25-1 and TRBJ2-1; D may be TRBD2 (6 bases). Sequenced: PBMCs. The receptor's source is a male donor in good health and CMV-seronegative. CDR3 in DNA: TGTGCCAGCAGGGACTACGGAAACTACAATGAGCAGTTCTTC. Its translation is CASRDYGNYNEQFF.